This TCR beta chain was sequenced in a study of blood T cells in healthy people across ages (dated by TCRdb to between 2014 and 2017). Looking at the study overall: Template switching captured roughly one uniquely barcoded TCR beta cDNA molecule per two T cells in model experiments. The study measured age-related changes in TCR beta repertoire diversity using deep sequencing normalized with unique cDNA molecular identifiers. The donors were split into four age groups: young (average around 16 years), middle-aged (roughly 40), aged (more than 60) and long-lived (approximately 80). To avoid experimental bias, donors of different ages were randomly spread across the sequencing lanes. Two additional independent replicas of 1 million unique cDNA reads from the same blood draw were analyzed for two donors (one aged 18 to 29 and one aged 80 or older). Results and caveats for the whole study, not just this receptor: As age increased, observed TCR beta diversity per million T cells dropped in a roughly linear way, and a significant reduction was already evident by age about 40. Compared with the aged group, the long-lived group had more naive CD4+ T cells, fewer expanded clones and increased TCR diversity, a pattern suggesting age selection. A strong correlation was found between observed TCR beta diversity and the percentage of naive T cells measured by flow cytometry. Estimates of total diversity from one million sequenced T cells were regarded as lower bounds and underestimates. Bulk unsorted PBMC profiling prevented conclusive comparison of naive and antigen-experienced compartments. Because the CMV infection status of the donors was unknown, age-related changes in expanded clonotypes may potentially have been confounded.

The library was produced with 5' RACE. Sequencing used an Illumina HiSeq 2500. The second PCR ran for about 6 to 12 cycles and used a J-beta primer mix along with a sample-barcoded 5' primer. A unique molecular identifier was introduced onto each TCR beta cDNA molecule by a template-switch 5' adaptor carrying 12 random nucleotides. Each sample yielded at least 3 million CDR3-containing paired-end reads. All of the RNA was converted into first-strand cDNA using the Mint cDNA synthesis kit, with a TRBC-specific oligonucleotide serving as the primer. Following uracil-DNA glycosylase treatment, a first 18-cycle PCR with universal primers M1SS and BC2_uni_R was performed on all cDNA. In the authors' own workflow: Each sample was normalized by randomly selecting 1 million high-quality reads, each carrying a distinct molecular identifier. Instead of being binned into consensus sequences, reads with shared molecular identifiers were discarded. MiTCR, with a Q25 quality threshold and the strictest error-elimination algorithm, was used for CDR3 identification, clonotype clustering and error correction. A nonparametric unseen species model with Euler transformation was used to estimate a lower bound on total TCR beta diversity. In-frame beta chains were kept once TCRdb had trimmed the public reads at Q25 with fastp and called clones with MiXCR. Identical CDR3 protein sequences are pooled into one entry, listed with their most common genes and DNA. Here the V and J calls rest on TCRdb's processing, not on the authors' analysis. The sample has some 1.7 million distinct CDR3 sequences on record, roughly 28% of them singletons. The ten largest clones take up about 8% of the sample.

Donors were around 37 systemically healthy Caucasian individuals from Russia aged 6 to 90 years. Each donor gave 8 to 10 milliliters of peripheral blood, drawn into EDTA-treated Vacutainer tubes. PBMCs were isolated by Ficoll-Paque density-gradient centrifugation, with at least 7 million obtained per sample. Total RNA was extracted from PBMCs with Trizol reagent, with at least 6 micrograms obtained per sample. For every donor, an aliquot of PBMCs went through flow cytometry to measure the percentages of naive CD45RAhigh/CD27high T cells. Of note for this clonotype: The clone's antigen remains unknown. No clone much larger than this one lies a single base away; base qualities are absent.

The sequenced sample was blood. The clonotype comes from a woman between 25 and 40 years old in good health.

The CDR3 region: CASNGRDSGANVLTF. The sequenced DNA: TGCGCCAGCAACGGCAGAGACTCTGGGGCCAACGTCCTGACTTTC. Here the chain combines TRBV5-1 and TRBJ2-6; the D gene is not confidently resolved. The V and J ends are trimmed by 6 bases and 0 bases, leaving 10 bases between them. From its cysteine to its phenylalanine, the CDR3 spans 15 amino acids. The read is trimmed to its CDR3 DNA, 45 bases read in frame from base 1. CDR1 and CDR2 (SGHRS, YFSETQ) derive from the germline V gene.